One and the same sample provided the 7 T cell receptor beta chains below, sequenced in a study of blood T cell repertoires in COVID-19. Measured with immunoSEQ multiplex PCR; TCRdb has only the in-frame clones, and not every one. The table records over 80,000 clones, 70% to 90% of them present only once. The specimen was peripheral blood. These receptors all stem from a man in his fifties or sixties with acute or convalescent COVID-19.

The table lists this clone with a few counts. This CDR3 reads CASSSGGSYEQYF. CDR3 bases: TGTGCCAGCAGCTCCGGGGGATCCTACGAGCAGTACTTC. The chain carries TRBV7-9 and TRBJ2-7, with D possibly TRBD2 on 6 matching bases. Trimming took off 4 bases at V and 1 base at J, with 8 bases between the two ends. Germline V gives CDR1 SEHNR, CDR2 FQNEAQ (reference sequence). The CDR3 is made up of 13 amino acids.

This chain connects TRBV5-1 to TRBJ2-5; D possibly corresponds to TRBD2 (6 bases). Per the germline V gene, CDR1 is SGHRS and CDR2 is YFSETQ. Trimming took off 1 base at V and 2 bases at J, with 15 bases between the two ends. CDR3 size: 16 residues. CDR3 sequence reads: CASSLRPSERQETQYF. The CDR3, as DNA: TGCGCCAGCAGCTTGAGACCTAGCGAACGGCAAGAGACCCAGTACTTC.

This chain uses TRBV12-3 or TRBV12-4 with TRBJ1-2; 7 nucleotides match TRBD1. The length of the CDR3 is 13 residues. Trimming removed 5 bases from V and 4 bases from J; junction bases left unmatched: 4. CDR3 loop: CASSGQVLYGYTF. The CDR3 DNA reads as TGTGCCAGCAGTGGACAGGTCCTCTATGGCTACACCTTC.

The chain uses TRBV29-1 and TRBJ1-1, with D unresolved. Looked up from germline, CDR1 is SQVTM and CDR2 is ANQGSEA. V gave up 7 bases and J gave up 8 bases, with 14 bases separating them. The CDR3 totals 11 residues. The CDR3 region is CSGSSGSEAFF. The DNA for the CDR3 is TGCAGCGGTTCTAGTGGGTCGGAAGCTTTCTTT.

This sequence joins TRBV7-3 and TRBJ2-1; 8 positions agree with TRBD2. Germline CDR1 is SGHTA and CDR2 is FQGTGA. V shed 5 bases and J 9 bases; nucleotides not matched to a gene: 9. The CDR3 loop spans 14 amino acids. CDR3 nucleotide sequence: TGTGCCAGCAGCGCACCGGGGGGGGCCAGTGAGCAGTTCTTC. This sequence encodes CASSAPGGASEQFF.

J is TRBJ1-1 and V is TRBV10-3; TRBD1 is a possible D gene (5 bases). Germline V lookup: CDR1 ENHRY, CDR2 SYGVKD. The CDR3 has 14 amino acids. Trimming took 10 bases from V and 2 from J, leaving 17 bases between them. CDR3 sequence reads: CATQPGQANTEAFF. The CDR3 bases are TGTGCCACACAACCCGGACAAGCTAACACTGAAGCTTTCTTT.

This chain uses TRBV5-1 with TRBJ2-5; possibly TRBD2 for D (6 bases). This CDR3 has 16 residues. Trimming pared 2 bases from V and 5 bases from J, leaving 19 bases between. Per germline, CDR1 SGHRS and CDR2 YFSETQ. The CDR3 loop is CASSFSPGESRETQYF. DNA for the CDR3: TGCGCCAGCAGCTTCTCCCCGGGGGAGAGCAGGGAGACCCAGTACTTC. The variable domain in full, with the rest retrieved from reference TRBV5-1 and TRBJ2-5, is KAGVTQTPRYLIKTRGQQVTLSCSPISGHRSVSWYQQTPGQGLQFLFEYFSETQRNKGNFPGRFSGRQFSNSRSEMNVSTLELGDSALYLCASSFSPGESRETQYFGPGTRLLVL.